A single sample gave rise to the 25 T cell receptor beta chains below, sequenced in a study of cytomegalovirus exposure and HLA in healthy donors. Primers included in the PCR were 60 Vbeta and 13 Jbeta primers. The repertoire was sequenced with immunoSEQ multiplex PCR; TCRdb's copy has only in-frame clones and lacks some. This table has just over 150,000 clones, over 60% appearing once. Source material: PBMCs. These TCRs come from a woman aged 40 to 50 in good health and CMV-seronegative.

The chain's CDR3 is CASSSLSGYRYTF. CDR3 DNA sequence: TGTGCCAGCAGTTCTTTATCAGGGTATCGCTACACCTTC. The rearrangement links TRBV6-1 to TRBJ1-2; D might be TRBD1 (5 bases). Trimming took 5 bases from V and 9 from J, leaving 16 bases between them. There are 13 residues in the CDR3. Germline V CDR1 and CDR2: MNHNS, SASEGT.

The V and J genes are TRBV4-1 and TRBJ2-5; D unresolved. The V end was cut by 2 bases, the J end by 0 bases, with 13 bases between. The CDR3 is 16 amino acids. Germline CDR1 reads MGHRA; CDR2 reads YSYEKL. The CDR3 loop is CASSQQPAGYQETQYF. In nucleotides, the CDR3 is TGCGCCAGCAGCCAACAACCGGCAGGCTACCAAGAGACCCAGTACTTC.

The chain links TRBV28 to TRBJ1-6; D gene unclear. Germline V CDR1 and CDR2: MDHEN, SYDVKM. This CDR3 is 14 amino acids long. With 1 base removed from V and 4 bases from J, the gap between germline ends came to 5 bases. DNA for the CDR3: TGTGCCAGCAGTTTATACCGGTATAATTCACCCCTCCACTTT. Protein product: CASSLYRYNSPLHF.

The chain uses TRBV5-1 and TRBJ2-5; D ambiguous. The DNA end is more similar to TRBJ2-7, so the J call may be wrong. The germline gives CDR1 SGHRS, CDR2 YFSETQ. This CDR3 has 14 amino acids. Here the CDR3 reads CASSSGDGAYEQYF. The DNA of the CDR3 is TGCGCCAGCAGCTCTGGAGACGGCGCCTACGAGCAGTACTTC.

The J gene is TRBJ2-3, the V gene TRBV11-1; TRBD1 might be the D (5 bases). V lost 4 bases and J 1 base, leaving 18 bases between the germline ends. The CDR3 runs 17 residues. CDR1 SGHAT and CDR2 FQDESV come from the germline V gene (reference sequence). In nucleotides, the CDR3 is TGTGCCAGCAGCTCCAACAAGGTCAGGGTCCGCACAGATACGCAGTATTTT. It yields the protein CASSSNKVRVRTDTQYF.

The rearrangement uses TRBV4-1 and TRBJ2-3; 10 nucleotides line up with TRBD2. This CDR3 is 17 amino acids long. Germline CDR1 MGHRA, CDR2 YSYEKL. V trimming: 0 bases; J trimming: 3 bases; junction bases outside the gene matches: 6. CDR3 sequence: CASSQDQASGGTDTQYF. CDR3 nucleotides: TGCGCCAGCAGCCAAGATCAGGCTAGCGGGGGTACAGATACGCAGTATTTT.

This clone was picked up a small number of times. The V and J genes are TRBV7-2 and TRBJ2-1, with D possibly being TRBD1 (6 bases). CDR3 size: 17 residues. Per the germline V gene, CDR1 is SGHTA and CDR2 is FQGNSA. The V gene lost 1 base and the J gene lost 9 bases, with 22 bases spanning the gap. CDR3 amino acids: CASSLELVGGQSIEQFF. CDR3 in DNA: TGTGCCAGCAGCTTAGAATTAGTAGGCGGACAGTCAATTGAGCAGTTCTTC. Full variable domain (rest looked up from reference TRBV7-2 and TRBJ2-1): GAGVSQSPSNKVTEKGKDVELRCDPISGHTALYWYRQSLGQGLEFLIYFQGNSAPDKSGLPSDRFSAERTGGSVSTLTIQRTQQEDSAVYLCASSLELVGGQSIEQFFGPGTRLTVL.

This chain connects TRBV27 to TRBJ2-2; 9 bases match TRBD1. The trim removed 6 bases at V and 6 bases at J, leaving 5 bases unmatched. The CDR3 is 14 amino acids. Germline CDR1 is MNHEY and CDR2 is SMNVEV (reference sequence). The CDR3 DNA reads TGTGCCAGCAGATTGACAGGGGGGGCCGGGGAGCTGTTTTTT. This gives the protein CASRLTGGAGELFF.

The genes are TRBV28 and TRBJ2-7; perhaps TRBD1 as D (6 bases). Germline V gene sequence: CDR1 MDHEN, CDR2 SYDVKM. Trimming cost V 6 bases and J 7 bases, with 16 bases left between them. This CDR3 is 13 amino acids long. CDR3 loop: CASSPQTGREQYF. CDR3 bases: TGTGCCAGCAGCCCACAAACAGGGCGGGAGCAGTACTTC.

The CDR3 nucleotides read TGTGCCAGCAGTTACCCCCCGACAGGGGACTATGGCTACACCTTC. Its protein product is CASSYPPTGDYGYTF. This chain uses TRBV6-6 with TRBJ1-2; 8 bases map to TRBD1. With V trimmed by 2 bases and J by 3 bases, 5 bases remained unmatched. This CDR3 comprises 15 residues. Germline CDR1 MNHNY, CDR2 SVGAGI (reference sequence).

The CDR3 is CASSRGLAASYEQYF. The CDR3 nucleotides are TGTGCCAGCAGCCGGGGACTAGCGGCCTCCTACGAGCAGTACTTC. V gene TRBV5-4 combines with J gene TRBJ2-7, with 11 bases aligning to TRBD2. The V segment lost 4 bases and the J segment 0 bases; nucleotides outside the gene matches: 3. Germline loops: CDR1 SGHNT, CDR2 YYREEE (reference sequence). CDR3 size: 15 residues.

A single count supports this clone. Written as DNA, the CDR3 is TGTGCCACCAGCAGAGATATCCTAGCGGGGGTTACAGATACGCAGTATTTT. It is translated as CATSRDILAGVTDTQYF. The rearrangement uses TRBV15 and TRBJ2-3; 10 positions agree with TRBD2. V shed 0 bases and J 3 bases; nucleotides not matched to a gene: 6. The CDR3 has 17 amino acids. Germline V CDR1 and CDR2: LNHNV, YYDKDF (reference sequence).

CDR3: CASSEALRGETQYF. The CDR3 DNA reads TGTGCCAGCAGTGAAGCGCTTCGGGGAGAGACCCAGTACTTC. The chain links TRBV2 to TRBJ2-5, with a possible D match to TRBD2 (5 bases). Germline CDR1 is SNHLY and CDR2 is FYNNEI. The CDR3 loop spans 14 amino acids. V lost 0 bases and J lost 4, with 9 bases in between.

This chain joins TRBV20-1 and TRBJ2-3, with 9 bases aligning to TRBD2. The CDR3 is 11 amino acids. Germline CDR1 is DFQATT and CDR2 is SNEGSKA (reference sequence). As DNA, the CDR3 is TGCACTAGCGGGGGCACAGATACGCAGTATTTT. It encodes CTSGGTDTQYF.

The gene calls are TRBV7-2 and TRBJ2-6, with no clear D. Germline loops: CDR1 SGHTA, CDR2 FQGNSA. Between the trimmed V and J ends, which lost 3 bases and 3 bases, there was a span of 12 bases. This CDR3 comprises 16 residues. CDR3: CASSLRPLVGANVLTF. CDR3 DNA sequence: TGTGCCAGCAGCTTGAGGCCTTTGGTTGGGGCCAACGTCCTGACTTTC.

The chain has TRBV7-6 and TRBJ1-1; the D gene is possibly TRBD1 (5 bases). CDR3 length equals 15 residues. Germline V gene lookup returns CDR1 SGHVS and CDR2 FNYEAQ. V shed 1 base and J shed 4 bases, with 13 bases lying between them. The CDR3 loop reads CASSLVGGLGTEAFF. CDR3 sequence (DNA): TGTGCCAGCAGCTTAGTGGGGGGATTGGGCACTGAAGCTTTCTTT.

The rearrangement links TRBV18 to TRBJ2-2, with D perhaps matching TRBD2 (6 bases). The CDR3 is 16 residues long. Trimming removed 2 bases from V and 0 bases from J, with 10 bases in between. Germline lookup yields CDR1 KGHSH and CDR2 LQKENI. CDR3 residues: CASSPGVAANTGELFF. DNA of the CDR3: TGTGCCAGCTCACCAGGCGTAGCGGCGAACACCGGGGAGCTGTTTTTT.

This clone has at least ten counts. The chain couples TRBV15 to TRBJ2-1, with D possibly TRBD2 on 5 matching bases. The CDR3 is 14 residues long. V lost 1 base, J lost 7 bases, and 11 bases lay in between. Germline V gives CDR1 LNHNV, CDR2 YYDKDF (reference sequence). This CDR3 is CATSRAGSGNEQFF. CDR3 bases: TGTGCCACCAGCAGAGCGGGGAGCGGTAATGAGCAGTTCTTC. The full variable domain, completed using reference TRBV15 and TRBJ2-1, is DAMVIQNPRYQVTQFGKPVTLSCSQTLNHNVMYWYQQKSSQAPKLLFHYYDKDFNNEADTPDNFQSRRPNTSFCFLDIRSPGLGDTAMYLCATSRAGSGNEQFFGPGTRLTVL.

The chain carries TRBV19 and TRBJ1-3, with 7 bases identical to TRBD1. The end of the DNA fits TRBJ2-2 better, so the J call may be wrong. CDR3 length: 17 amino acids. Germline V gene lookup returns CDR1 LNHDA and CDR2 SQIVND (reference sequence). The chain's CDR3 is CASSTGQGTANTGELFF. In nucleotides, the CDR3 is TGTGCCAGTAGTACAGGGCAGGGGACAGCGAACACCGGGGAGCTGTTTTTT.

The genes are TRBV28 and TRBJ2-3; 12 bases line up with TRBD2. Trimming took 5 bases from V and 3 from J; bases not matched to a gene: 9. This CDR3 has 17 residues. CDR1 and CDR2 from the germline V gene are MDHEN and SYDVKM. CDR3 sequence (DNA): TGTGCCAGCAGTAACTCTAGCGGGGGGGGATATACAGATACGCAGTATTTT. It is translated as CASSNSSGGGYTDTQYF.

The J gene is TRBJ2-7, the V gene TRBV2; perhaps TRBD2 as D (5 bases). The CDR3 loop spans 15 amino acids. Per germline, CDR1 SNHLY and CDR2 FYNNEI. V was cut by 8 bases and J by 6 bases, with 23 bases left in between. The CDR3 spells CASLPLSGKYSEQYF. The CDR3 DNA follows: TGTGCCAGCCTCCCCCTCTCCGGGAAGTATAGCGAGCAGTACTTC. The variable domain in full, with the rest retrieved from reference TRBV2 and TRBJ2-7, is EPEVTQTPSHQVTQMGQEVILRCVPISNHLYFYWYRQILGQKVEFLVSFYNNEISEKSEIFDDQFSVERPDGSNFTLKIRSTKLEDSAMYFCASLPLSGKYSEQYFGPGTRLTVT.

The V call is TRBV27, the J call TRBJ1-4; TRBD1 might be the D (6 bases). V was clipped by 4 bases and J by 8 bases, with 14 bases between them. This CDR3 has 14 amino acids. From germline, CDR1 is MNHEY and CDR2 SMNVEV (reference sequence). The CDR3 reads CASSSGDGFEKLFF. The DNA of the CDR3 is TGTGCCAGCAGTTCAGGGGATGGTTTCGAAAAACTGTTTTTT.

J is TRBJ2-7 and V is TRBV5-5; 7 nucleotides agree with TRBD1. This CDR3 region has 15 residues. Germline CDR1 reads SGHKS; CDR2 reads YYEKEE (reference sequence). J was trimmed by 8 bases and V by 4 bases; bases with no gene match: 15. DNA of the CDR3: TGTGCCAGCAGCCGTGCTGGGGCAGGGGGTCCGCAGCAGTACTTC. The encoded protein is CASSRAGAGGPQQYF. Based on the CDR3 plus reference TRBV5-5 and TRBJ2-7, the full variable domain is DAGVTQSPTHLIKTRGQQVTLRCSPISGHKSVSWYQQVLGQGPQFIFQYYEKEERGRGNFPDRFSARQFPNYSSELNVNALLLGDSALYLCASSRAGAGGPQQYFGPGTRLTVT.

The chain employs TRBV6-1 and TRBJ2-1; 7 bases agree with TRBD1. Trimming removed 3 bases from V and 5 bases from J; junction bases left unmatched: 10. Germline CDR1 is MNHNS and CDR2 is SASEGT. The length of the CDR3 is 16 residues. CDR3 sequence (DNA): TGTGCCAGCAGTGAGGCTTGGGACAGACTAAACAATGAGCAGTTCTTC. Protein sequence: CASSEAWDRLNNEQFF.

The gene calls are TRBV5-1 and TRBJ2-3; 8 bases fit TRBD2. Germline V gene sequence: CDR1 SGHRS, CDR2 YFSETQ. Germline trimming cut 5 bases from V and 2 bases from J; bases unmatched to any gene: 7. The CDR3 length is 15 residues. The CDR3 sequence: CASSPGGGSTDTQYF. DNA for the CDR3: TGCGCCAGCAGTCCAGGCGGGGGGTCCACAGATACGCAGTATTTT.